The clone carrying this T cell receptor beta chain occurred many times. The record originates from a study of low-dose radiotherapy and immunotherapy resistance in tumors. The CDR3 extends over 15 amino acids. V lost 5 bases, J lost 1 base, and 4 bases stayed unmatched. Germline assignment: CDR1 MNHEY and CDR2 SMNVEV (reference sequence). Documented time point: before trial treatment. Primers used for first-strand cDNA, a TRAV- and TRBV-specific set, covered both alpha and beta chains. Over approximately 20 PCR cycles, TCRs were amplified from a constant-region primer and V-primer adapter. From the reads, TCRdb called clonotypes with MiXCR, one entry per CDR3 protein. The sample consists of more than 50,000 distinct CDR3 sequences, 20% to 25% of them appearing once.

Specimen: PBMCs, collected before treatment. This sequence joins TRBV27 and TRBJ2-4, with 8 bases matching TRBD1. This TCR was recovered from a male donor with prostate cancer. CDR3 in amino acids: CASSTRQGAKNIQYF. CDR3 DNA sequence: TGTGCCAGCAGTACCAGACAGGGGGCCAAAAACATTCAGTACTTC.